What follows are 4 T cell receptor beta chains derived from one specimen sequenced in a study of blood T cell repertoires in COVID-19. Clones were sequenced by immunoSEQ multiplex PCR, and TCRdb holds only the in-frame ones, with some missing. The sample has about 250,000 clones, around 80% seen once. Specimen: peripheral blood. The receptors originated from a man aged 35-49 years with acute or convalescent COVID-19.

This clone appeared a single time. The chain links TRBV7-3 to TRBJ2-7; 10 bases map to TRBD2. The V gene end was trimmed by 4 bases and the J gene end by 6 bases; junction bases not matched to a gene: 3. The CDR3 is made up of 13 amino acids. In germline, CDR1 is SGHTA, CDR2 FQGTGA. CDR3 coding DNA: TGTGCCAGCAGCTCCGCTAGCGGGGGCGAGCAGTACTTC. This gives the protein CASSSASGGEQYF.

CDR3 nucleotides: TGTGCCAGCAGCGTAAGCGCGACAGTAGGCACCGGGGAGCTGTTTTTT. Its translation: CASSVSATVGTGELFF. The chain combines TRBV9 with TRBJ2-2; D is perhaps TRBD1 (5 bases). V lost 1 base and J lost 4, with 14 bases in between. Germline V gene lookup returns CDR1 SGDLS and CDR2 YYNGEE. CDR3 size: 16 residues.

This clone has only a few counts. The chain is built from TRBV2 and TRBJ2-1; possible D gene TRBD2, 5 bases. The CDR3 length is 13 residues. With 1 base removed from V and 6 bases from J, the gap between germline ends came to 7 bases. Germline V gene lookup returns CDR1 SNHLY and CDR2 FYNNEI. CDR3 DNA sequence: TGTGCCAGCAGTGAAGAACGGGGCAATGAGCAGTTCTTC. Protein sequence: CASSEERGNEQFF.

The count of this clone is one. The chain carries TRBV4-2 and TRBJ2-7; 12 positions agree with TRBD2. Losses at the gene ends were 4 bases for V and 5 bases for J; bases not matched to a gene: 12. The CDR3 spans 17 residues. The germline V gene encodes CDR1 LGHNA and CDR2 YNFKEQ. The CDR3 loop reads CASSRRLAGGEKHEQYF. CDR3 sequence (DNA): TGTGCCAGCAGCCGGAGGCTAGCGGGAGGGGAAAAACACGAGCAGTACTTC.